This T cell receptor (beta chain) emerged from a study of CD8+ T cells in alopecia areata. The wider study: Grafted skin came from C3H/HeJ donors with spontaneous alopecia (roughly 6-13 months old) and was placed on approximately 6-10-week-old female C3H/HeJ mice. Findings and limits, study-wide: Alphabeta T cells residing in normal skin are also sequenced in scalp samples. An increase in clonality over normal scalp was evident in lesional scalp, especially alopecia totalis/universalis.

This clone was counted at least ten times. Its antigen is still unknown. Mouse gene names apply. Once RNA had been extracted, it was reverse transcribed into cDNA to act as the sequencing template. Assay used: immunoSEQ multiplex PCR; TCRdb lists only in-frame clones, some missing. The sample gives about 1,400 clones, none seen only once, and the top ten clones hold around 39%. This clonotype was sampled from a C3H/HeJ mouse with alopecia areata. The MHC haplotype of this mouse line is H2-k. Sample: lesional skin.

The CDR3 DNA, read in part, is TGTGCCAGCAGTGATCGGGGGGGCCAAAAC. Amino acid sequence: CASSDRGGQN. The whole CDR3 sequence is CASSDRGGQNTLYF. The chain employs TRBV13-3 and TRBJ2-4, with 8 bases identical to TRBD2. The read comes to an end 4 residues before the CDR3 does, leaving the germline J gene to fill in the end. Germline CDR1 NNHDY, CDR2 SYVADS. Trimming at V came to 1 base and at J to 3 bases, leaving 1 base not matched to a gene. This CDR3 contains 14 residues.